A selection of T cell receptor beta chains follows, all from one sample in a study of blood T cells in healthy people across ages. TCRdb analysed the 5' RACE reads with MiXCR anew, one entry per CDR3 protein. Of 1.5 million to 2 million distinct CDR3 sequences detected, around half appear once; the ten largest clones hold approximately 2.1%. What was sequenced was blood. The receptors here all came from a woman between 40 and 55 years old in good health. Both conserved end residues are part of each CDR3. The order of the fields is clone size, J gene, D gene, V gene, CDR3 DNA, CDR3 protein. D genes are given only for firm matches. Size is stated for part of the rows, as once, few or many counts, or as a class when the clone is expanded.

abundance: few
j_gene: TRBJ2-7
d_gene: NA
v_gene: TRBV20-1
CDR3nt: TGCAGTGCTAGACACGTCCGAAGCGTAGAGGAGCAGTACTTC
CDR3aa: CSARHVRSVEEQYF

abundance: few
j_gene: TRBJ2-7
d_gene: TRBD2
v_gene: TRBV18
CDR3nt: TGTGCCAGCTCACCACCGACTAGCGGGTCTCGCTCCTACGAGCAGTACTTC
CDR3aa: CASSPPTSGSRSYEQYF

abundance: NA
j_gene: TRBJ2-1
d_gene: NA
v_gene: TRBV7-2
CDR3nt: TGTGCCAGCAGCTTAGGTCGGCGGGGCCCTTTGGAGCAGTTCTTC
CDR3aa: CASSLGRRGPLEQFF

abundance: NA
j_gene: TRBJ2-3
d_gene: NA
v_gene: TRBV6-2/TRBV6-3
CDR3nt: TGTGCCAGCAGGGTAGCGGTACACACAGATACGCAGTATTTT
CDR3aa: CASRVAVHTDTQYF

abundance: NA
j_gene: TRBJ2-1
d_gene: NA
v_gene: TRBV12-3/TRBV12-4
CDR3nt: TGTGCCAGCAGTTTCGGCGGTGACAATGAGCAGTTCTTC
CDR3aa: CASSFGGDNEQFF

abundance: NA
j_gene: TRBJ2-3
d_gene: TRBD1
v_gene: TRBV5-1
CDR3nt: TGCGCCAGCAGCTCTAAAAGGGACAGCCCACCAGATACGCAGTATTTT
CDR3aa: CASSSKRDSPPDTQYF

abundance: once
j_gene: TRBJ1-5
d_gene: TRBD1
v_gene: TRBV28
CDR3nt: TGTGCCAGCGCAGGGGGCGGGCAGCCCCAGCATTTT
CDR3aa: CASAGGGQPQHF

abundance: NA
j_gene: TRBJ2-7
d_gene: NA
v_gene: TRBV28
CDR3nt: TGTGCCAGCAGCCTAGGGGACTCCGTCGAGTACTTC
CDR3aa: CASSLGDSVEYF

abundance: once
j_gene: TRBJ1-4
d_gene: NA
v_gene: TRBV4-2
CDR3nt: TGTGCCAGCAGCCAAGTTGGATCGGCTACTAATGAAAAACTGTTTTTT
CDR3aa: CASSQVGSATNEKLFF

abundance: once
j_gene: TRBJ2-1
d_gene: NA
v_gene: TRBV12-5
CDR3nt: TGTGCTAGTGGTTTGTCCGGGATTGGTGACAATGAGCAGTTCTTC
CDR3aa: CASGLSGIGDNEQFF

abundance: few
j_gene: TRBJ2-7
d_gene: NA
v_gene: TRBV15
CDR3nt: TGTGCCACCAGCAGAGAGGGGCCGGTTACCTACGAGCAGTACTTC
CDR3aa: CATSREGPVTYEQYF

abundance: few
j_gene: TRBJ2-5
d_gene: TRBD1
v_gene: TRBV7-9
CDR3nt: TGTGCCAGCAGGGACAGGGTTGACCAGTACTTC
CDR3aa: CASRDRVDQYF

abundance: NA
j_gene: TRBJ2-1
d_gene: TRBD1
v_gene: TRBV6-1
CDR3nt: TGTGCCAGCACCGATCCCGGGACAGGGGGACGACTCTACAATGAGCAGTTCTTC
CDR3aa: CASTDPGTGGRLYNEQFF

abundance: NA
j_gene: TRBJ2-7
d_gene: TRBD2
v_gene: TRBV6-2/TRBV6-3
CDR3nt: TGTGCCAGCAGTTACTCGAGACTAGCGGGGGACTACGAGCAGTACTTC
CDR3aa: CASSYSRLAGDYEQYF

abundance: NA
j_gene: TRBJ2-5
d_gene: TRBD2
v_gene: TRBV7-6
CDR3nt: TGTGCCAGCAGCTCATTTAGCGGGGGCCAAGAGACCCAGTACTTC
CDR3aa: CASSSFSGGQETQYF

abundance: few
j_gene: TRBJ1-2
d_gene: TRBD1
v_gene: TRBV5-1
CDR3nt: TGCGCCAGCAGCTTGGAGTACCAGGGGGCCTATGGCTACACCTTC
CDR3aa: CASSLEYQGAYGYTF

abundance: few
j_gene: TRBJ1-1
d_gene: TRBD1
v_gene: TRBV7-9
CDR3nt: TGTGCCAGCAGCCTCCCGGGACAGGGGACTGAAGCTTTCTTT
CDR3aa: CASSLPGQGTEAFF

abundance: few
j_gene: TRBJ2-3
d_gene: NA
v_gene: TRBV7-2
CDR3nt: TGTGCCAGCAGCCCCGCCGGCGGCCGGAATACGCAGTATTTT
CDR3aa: CASSPAGGRNTQYF

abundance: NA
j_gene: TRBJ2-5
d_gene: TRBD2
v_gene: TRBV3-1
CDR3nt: TGTGCCAGCAGCCAAGTCTCTTCGAGCGGGGCGTACCAAGAGACCCAGTACTTC
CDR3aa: CASSQVSSSGAYQETQYF

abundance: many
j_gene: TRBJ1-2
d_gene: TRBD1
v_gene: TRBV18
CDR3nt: TGCGCCAGCAGCCCAACAGGGGGCGATGGCTACACCTTC
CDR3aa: CASSPTGGDGYTF

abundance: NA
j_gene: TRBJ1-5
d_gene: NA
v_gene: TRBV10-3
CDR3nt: TGTGCCATCAGTCCTGGTGGGCCCCAGCATTTT
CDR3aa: CAISPGGPQHF

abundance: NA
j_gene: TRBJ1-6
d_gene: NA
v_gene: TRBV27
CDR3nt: TGTGCCAGCGGTTTAAATAATTCACCCCTCCACTTT
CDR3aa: CASGLNNSPLHF

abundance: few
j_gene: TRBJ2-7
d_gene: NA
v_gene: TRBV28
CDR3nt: TGTGCCAGCAGACCCATAAGTTCCTACGAGCAGTACTTC
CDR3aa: CASRPISSYEQYF

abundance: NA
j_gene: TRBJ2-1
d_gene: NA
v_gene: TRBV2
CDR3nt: TGTGCCAGCAGTGGGAGTGAGAGGTTGGGGCAGTTCTTC
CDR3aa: CASSGSERLGQFF

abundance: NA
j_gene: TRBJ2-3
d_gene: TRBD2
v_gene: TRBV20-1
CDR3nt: TGCAGTGCTAACCTAGGGACTAGCGGGGCCGATACGCAGTATTTT
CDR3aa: CSANLGTSGADTQYF

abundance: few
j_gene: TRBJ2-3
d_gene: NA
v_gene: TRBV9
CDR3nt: TGTGCCAGCAGCGTAGAGGGCGGGTCGAGCACAGATACGCAGTATTTT
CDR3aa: CASSVEGGSSTDTQYF

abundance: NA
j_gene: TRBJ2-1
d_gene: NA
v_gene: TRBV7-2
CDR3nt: TGTGCCAGCAGCTTAGGCGGCGGGCTCGCCTACAATGAGCAGTTCTTC
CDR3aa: CASSLGGGLAYNEQFF

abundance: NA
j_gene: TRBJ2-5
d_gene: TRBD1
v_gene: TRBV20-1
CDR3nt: TGCAGTGTTTCCCCAGGGGGTCTTCAAGAGACCCAGTACTTC
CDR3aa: CSVSPGGLQETQYF

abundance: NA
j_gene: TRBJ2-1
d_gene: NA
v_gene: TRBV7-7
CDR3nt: TGTGCTAGCAGCCGAGCCCCTACTAGCTCCCCTGGCTCCTACAATGAGCAGTTCTTC
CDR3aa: CASSRAPTSSPGSYNEQFF

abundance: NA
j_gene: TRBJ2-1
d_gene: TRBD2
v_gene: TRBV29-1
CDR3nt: TGCAGCGTTGAAGACGGCCTAGCGGGGGTAAATGAGCAGTTCTTC
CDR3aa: CSVEDGLAGVNEQFF

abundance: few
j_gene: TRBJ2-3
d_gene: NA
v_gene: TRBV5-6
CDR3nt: TGTGCTAGCAGCACAACTCTTAGCACAGATACGCAGTATTTT
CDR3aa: CASSTTLSTDTQYF

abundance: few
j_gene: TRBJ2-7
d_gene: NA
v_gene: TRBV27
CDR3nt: TGTGCCAGCAGTTACGCGAGTTGGGGCGAGCAGTACTTC
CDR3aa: CASSYASWGEQYF

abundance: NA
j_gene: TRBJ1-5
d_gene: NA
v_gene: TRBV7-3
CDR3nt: TGTGCCAGCAGCTTATTTGGGGGTAACATGGGCAATCAGCCCCAGCATTTT
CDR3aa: CASSLFGGNMGNQPQHF

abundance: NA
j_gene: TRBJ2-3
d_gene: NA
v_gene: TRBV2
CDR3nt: TGTGCCAGCAGTGATACCCGCACAGATACGCAGTATTTT
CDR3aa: CASSDTRTDTQYF

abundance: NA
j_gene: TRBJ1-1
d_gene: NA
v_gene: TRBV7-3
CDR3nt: TGTGCCAGCAGCTTAAACGGCATATCTGGGGGAGCTTTCTTT
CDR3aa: CASSLNGISGGAFF

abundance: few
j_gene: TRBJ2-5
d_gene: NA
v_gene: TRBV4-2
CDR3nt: TGTGCCAGCAGCCAAGATTGGGGAAACCAGTACTTC
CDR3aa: CASSQDWGNQYF

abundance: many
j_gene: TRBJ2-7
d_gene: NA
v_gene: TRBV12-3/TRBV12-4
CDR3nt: TGTGCCAGCAGTTTAGTTCAGGCCTACGAGCAGTACTTC
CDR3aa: CASSLVQAYEQYF

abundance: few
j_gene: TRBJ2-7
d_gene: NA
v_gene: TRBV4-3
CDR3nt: TGCGCCAGCAGCCGAAGCCTACATTTCCCTGCCGAGCAGTACTTC
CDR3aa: CASSRSLHFPAEQYF

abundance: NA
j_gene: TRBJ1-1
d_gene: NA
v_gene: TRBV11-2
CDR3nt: TGTGCCAGCAGCTTAGTAACAGGGTTATTCACTGAAGCTTTCTTT
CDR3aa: CASSLVTGLFTEAFF

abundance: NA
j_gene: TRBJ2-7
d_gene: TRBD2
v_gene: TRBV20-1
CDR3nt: TGCAGTGCTAGAAGCGGGGGGGATACCTACGAGCAGTACTTC
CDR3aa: CSARSGGDTYEQYF

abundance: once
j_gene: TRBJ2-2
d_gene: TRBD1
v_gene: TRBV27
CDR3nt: TGTGCCAGCAGTTCTCAACAGGGGGCTATTATGTTTAACACCGGGGAGCTGTTTTTT
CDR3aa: CASSSQQGAIMFNTGELFF